The 10 T cell receptor beta chains reported below all come from one sample, sequenced in a study of blood T cell repertoires in COVID-19 (dated by TCRdb to the early 2020s). Library prep was done by the immunoSEQ multiplex PCR assay. Held by TCRdb, this immuneACCESS table contains in-frame sequences only and omits some clones. Under half of the omission traces to an unresolved V gene where checked; the cause of the rest is unknown. Here the sample has about 160,000 clones; approximately 80% occur a single time. The ten largest clones take up 3.7% of the sample. Input material: peripheral blood. All receptors come from a woman aged 80 or over with acute or convalescent COVID-19.

J is TRBJ1-6 and V is TRBV7-3; tentatively, D is TRBD1 (5 bases). The V end was cut by 4 bases, the J end by 4 bases, with 8 bases between. The CDR3 runs 14 residues. Germline V gene sequence: CDR1 SGHTA, CDR2 FQGTGA. CDR3 protein: CASSSGLYNSPLHF. The CDR3, as DNA: TGTGCCAGCAGCTCGGGACTATATAATTCACCCCTCCACTTT.

The chain joins TRBV29-1 to TRBJ1-1; D unresolved. Germline V gene data show CDR1 as SQVTM and CDR2 as ANQGSEA. The CDR3 length is 13 residues. Trimming removed 6 bases from V and 3 bases from J, with 14 bases in between. CDR3 nucleotide sequence: TGCAGCGTAGCCACAAGGCAGGACACTGAAGCTTTCTTT. Its protein is CSVATRQDTEAFF. Based on the CDR3 plus reference TRBV29-1 and TRBJ1-1, the full variable domain is SAVISQKPSRDICQRGTSLTIQCQVDSQVTMMFWYRQQPGQSLTLIATANQGSEATYESGFVIDKFPISRPNLTFSTLTVSNMSPEDSSIYLCSVATRQDTEAFFGQGTRLTVV.

The V call is TRBV3-1 (or the pseudogene TRBV3-2), the J call TRBJ2-2; a possible D gene is TRBD1 (6 bases). Trimming pared 3 bases from V and 0 bases from J, leaving 8 bases between. The CDR3 is made up of 15 amino acids. The germline CDR1 and CDR2 sequences are LGHDT and YNNKEL (reference sequence). The CDR3 nucleotides read TGTGCCAGCAGCCAGGACAGTTCGAACACCGGGGAGCTGTTTTTT. It specifies CASSQDSSNTGELFF.

This clone was observed once. The chain couples TRBV3-1 (or the pseudogene TRBV3-2) to TRBJ2-5; 11 bases line up with TRBD2. After removal of 1 base from V and 1 base from J, the junction contained 5 bases not matched to a gene. Germline V gene lookup returns CDR1 LGHDT and CDR2 YNNKEL (reference sequence). The CDR3 consists of 17 residues. The CDR3 region has the DNA TGTGCCAGCAGCCAAGGTCTAGCGGGAGGCCTCCAAGAGACCCAGTACTTC. Translation gives CASSQGLAGGLQETQYF.

Turning to this clone: The junction and the germline gene differ at one end; a read error may be behind it. The J gene is TRBJ2-2, the V gene TRBV7-3; a weak D match, TRBD2 (5 bases). CDR1 and CDR2 from the germline V gene are SGHTA and FQGTGA. The CDR3 has 15 residues. This CDR3 is CASSPELAKTGELFF. The CDR3, as DNA: TGTGCCAGCAGCCCAGAATTAGCGAAAACCGGGGAGCTGTTTTTT.

This clone was counted a few times. DNA for the CDR3: TGTGCCAGCAGCTTAGTGGGCAGCCTCACTGAAGCTTTCTTT. Protein: CASSLVGSLTEAFF. This chain joins TRBV7-2 and TRBJ1-1; D call uncertain. CDR1 is SGHTA and CDR2 is FQGNSA in the germline V gene. This CDR3 has 14 amino acids. The V gene lost 1 base and the J gene lost 4 bases, with 10 bases spanning the gap. The whole variable domain, remainder taken from reference TRBV7-2 and TRBJ1-1, is GAGVSQSPSNKVTEKGKDVELRCDPISGHTALYWYRQSLGQGLEFLIYFQGNSAPDKSGLPSDRFSAERTGGSVSTLTIQRTQQEDSAVYLCASSLVGSLTEAFFGQGTRLTVV.

In its sample, this clone was seen once. The chain joins TRBV14 to TRBJ2-2, with TRBD2 identical over 8 bases. After removal of 4 bases from V and 3 bases from J, the junction contained 4 bases not matched to a gene. Germline loops: CDR1 SGHDN, CDR2 FVKESK. The CDR3 length is 15 residues. CDR3: CASSPRTSYTGELFF. Written as DNA, the CDR3 is TGTGCCAGCAGCCCCAGGACTAGCTACACCGGGGAGCTGTTTTTT. The variable domain in full, with the rest retrieved from reference TRBV14 and TRBJ2-2, is EAGVTQFPSHSVIEKGQTVTLRCDPISGHDNLYWYRRVMGKEIKFLLHFVKESKQDESGMPNNRFLAERTGGTYSTLKVQPAELEDSGVYFCASSPRTSYTGELFFGEGSRLTVL.

The chain combines TRBV6-2 or TRBV6-3 with TRBJ2-4; maybe TRBD2 (7 bases). Germline V gives CDR1 MNHEY, CDR2 SVGEGT. There are 16 residues in the CDR3. Trimming stripped 5 bases from V and 0 bases from J, with 14 bases between. CDR3 amino acids: CASSQGGALAKNIQYF. The CDR3 DNA sequence: TGTGCCAGCAGTCAAGGGGGGGCCTTAGCCAAAAACATTCAGTACTTC.

The V and J genes are TRBV2 and TRBJ1-1; D is unclear. V was shortened by 4 bases and J by 0 bases, with 9 bases between the two germline ends. The germline V gene encodes CDR1 SNHLY and CDR2 FYNNEI. The CDR3 extends over 14 amino acids. The CDR3 DNA is TGTGCCAGCAGTGGTACCAGATTGAACACTGAAGCTTTCTTT. Protein product: CASSGTRLNTEAFF.

The rearrangement uses TRBV24-1 and TRBJ2-7, with 7 bases lining up with TRBD2. Trimming cost V 3 bases and J 2 bases; bases outside gene matches: 6. Looked up from germline, CDR1 is KGHDR and CDR2 is SFDVKD. This CDR3 has 15 residues. The CDR3 DNA reads TGTGCCACCAGTGATATCTACCGGGAGGCCTACGAGCAGTACTTC. It is translated as CATSDIYREAYEQYF.